The clone carrying this T cell receptor (beta chain) was picked up a small number of times. The record originates from a study of blood T cells in healthy people across ages. The length of the CDR3 is 18 residues. V trimming: 4 bases; J trimming: 4 bases; junction bases outside the gene matches: 15. Germline V gives CDR1 LNHNV, CDR2 YYDKDF (reference sequence). With a J-beta primer mix and a sample-barcoded 5' primer, a second PCR ran about 7 to 11 cycles. One entry per CDR3 protein results from TCRdb running MiXCR on the 5' RACE reads. The repertoire has about 970,000 distinct CDR3 sequences, 51% of them found once; the top ten carry around 21%.

Sequencing used blood. The receptor was derived from a woman aged 55-69 years in good health. This chain joins TRBV15 and TRBJ2-3; 9 nucleotides align to TRBD2. The CDR3 spells CATSTSGRREGRSDTQYF. Written as DNA, the CDR3 is TGTGCCACCAGCACTTCCGGTCGGCGGGAGGGCCGGTCAGATACGCAGTATTTT.